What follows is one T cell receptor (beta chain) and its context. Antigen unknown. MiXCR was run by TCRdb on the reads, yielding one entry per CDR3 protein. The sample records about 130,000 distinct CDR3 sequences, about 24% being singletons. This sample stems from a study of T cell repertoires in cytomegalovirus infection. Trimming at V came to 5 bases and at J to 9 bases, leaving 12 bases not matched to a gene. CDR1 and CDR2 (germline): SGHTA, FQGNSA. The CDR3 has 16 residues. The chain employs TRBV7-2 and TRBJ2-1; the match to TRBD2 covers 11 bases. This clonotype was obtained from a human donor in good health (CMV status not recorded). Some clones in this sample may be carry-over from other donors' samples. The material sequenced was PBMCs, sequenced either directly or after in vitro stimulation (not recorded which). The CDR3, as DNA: TGTGCCAGCAGCACCAGGGAGGCTAGCGGGAGGTTTGAGCAGTTCTTC. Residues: CASSTREASGRFEQFF.